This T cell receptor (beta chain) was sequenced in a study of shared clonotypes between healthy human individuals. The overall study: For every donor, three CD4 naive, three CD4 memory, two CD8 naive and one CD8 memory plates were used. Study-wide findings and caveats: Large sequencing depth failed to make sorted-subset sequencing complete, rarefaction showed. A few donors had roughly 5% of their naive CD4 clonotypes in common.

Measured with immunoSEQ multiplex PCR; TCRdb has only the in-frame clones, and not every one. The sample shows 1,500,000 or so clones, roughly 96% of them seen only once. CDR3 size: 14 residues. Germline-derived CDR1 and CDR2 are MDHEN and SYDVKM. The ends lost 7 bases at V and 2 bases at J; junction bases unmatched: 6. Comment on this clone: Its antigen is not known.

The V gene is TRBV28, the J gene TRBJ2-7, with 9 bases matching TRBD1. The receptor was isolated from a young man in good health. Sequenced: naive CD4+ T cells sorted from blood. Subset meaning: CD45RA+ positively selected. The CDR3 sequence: CASIPRDRAYEQYF. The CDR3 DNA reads TGTGCCAGCATACCCCGGGACAGGGCCTACGAGCAGTACTTC.